Presented here are 12 T cell receptor beta chains from one specimen sequenced in a study of T cell repertoires in cytomegalovirus infection. TCRdb reprocessed the reads with MiXCR, giving one entry per CDR3 protein. The table includes roughly 320,000 distinct CDR3 sequences, about 9.2% detected once. The specimen was PBMCs. Receptors originate from a human donor in good health (CMV status not recorded). Some clones in this sample may be carry-over from other donors' samples.

This clonotype was picked up many times. V usage is TRBV4-1 and J usage is TRBJ2-6; D remains unclear. Trimming removed 1 base at V and 4 bases at J, with 8 bases between. The CDR3 totals 15 residues. CDR1 MGHRA and CDR2 YSYEKL come from the germline V gene. The chain's CDR3 is CASSQGVLGANVLTF. The CDR3 bases are TGCGCCAGCAGCCAAGGGGTTTTAGGGGCCAACGTCCTGACTTTC.

This clonotype was observed at least ten times. This rearrangement joins TRBV7-9 to TRBJ2-1; 7 nucleotides match TRBD2. The CDR3 loop spans 17 amino acids. Germline V gene data show CDR1 as SEHNR and CDR2 as FQNEAQ (reference sequence). Trimming took 5 bases from V and 5 from J; bases not matched to a gene: 15. The CDR3 region is CASSPEIGGGGNNEQFF. DNA of the CDR3: TGTGCCAGCAGCCCCGAAATCGGCGGGGGAGGTAACAATGAGCAGTTCTTC.

This clonotype was counted many times. This chain uses TRBV5-4 with TRBJ2-5; D may be TRBD2 (6 bases). In germline, CDR1 is SGHNT, CDR2 YYREEE (reference sequence). The CDR3 has 15 residues. V lost 4 bases to trimming and J lost 3 bases, with 16 bases between them. The CDR3: CASSPTSGRKETQYF. CDR3 nucleotide sequence: TGTGCCAGCAGCCCGACGTCAGGGAGGAAAGAGACCCAGTACTTC.

This clonotype was observed at least ten times. This chain joins TRBV20-1 and TRBJ1-2; possibly TRBD1 for D (5 bases). V lost 0 bases, J lost 0 bases, and 11 bases lay in between. The CDR3 totals 15 residues. Germline V CDR1 and CDR2: DFQATT, SNEGSKA (reference sequence). CDR3 sequence (DNA): TGCAGTGCTAGAGATCTAAGGGGTACTAACTATGGCTACACCTTC. Translation: CSARDLRGTNYGYTF.

Many counts were recorded for this clonotype. The chain joins TRBV6-6 to TRBJ1-6; D is ambiguous. The V gene's germline CDR1 is MNHNY and CDR2 SVGAGI (reference sequence). Deletions cut 5 bases from V and 15 bases from J, with 17 bases between. The CDR3 contains 13 residues. This CDR3 reads CASSPGPNTSLHF. The CDR3 nucleotides are TGTGCCAGCAGTCCCGGGCCCAATACAAGCCTCCACTTT.

The table lists this clonotype with many counts. The chain joins TRBV6-5 to TRBJ2-7; no clear D gene. The CDR3 is made up of 13 amino acids. Germline V gene lookup returns CDR1 MNHEY and CDR2 SVGAGI. Trimming took 2 bases from V and 5 from J, leaving 10 bases between them. CDR3 residues: CASSYTNDHEQYV. The CDR3 DNA reads TGTGCCAGCAGTTACACCAATGACCACGAGCAGTACGTC.

This clonotype was picked up many times. The chain links TRBV5-6 to TRBJ2-7; 11 bases are shared with TRBD2. Unmatched junction bases numbered 13, after V lost 4 bases and J lost 4 bases. The CDR3 contains 17 residues. Germline CDR1 is SGHDT and CDR2 is YYEEEE. CDR3 DNA sequence: TGTGCCAGCAGCCAAGGGACTAGCGGCCCTCTTTGGTACGAGCAGTACGTC. Translating it yields CASSQGTSGPLWYEQYV.

In its sample, this clonotype was seen many times. The V gene is TRBV12-3 or TRBV12-4, the J gene TRBJ2-1; TRBD2 matches 13 bases. The CDR3 is 18 residues long. The trim removed 6 bases at V and 0 bases at J, leaving 8 bases unmatched. The CDR3 spells CASRAGLAGSFSYNEQFF. CDR3 coding DNA: TGTGCCAGCAGAGCGGGACTAGCGGGGTCCTTCTCCTACAATGAGCAGTTCTTC.

This clonotype was seen many times. This sequence joins TRBV10-3 and TRBJ2-5, with no clear D. Germline assignment: CDR1 ENHRY and CDR2 SYGVKD. Between the trimmed V and J ends, which lost 2 bases and 5 bases, there was a span of 18 bases. The CDR3 consists of 16 residues. The DNA of the CDR3 is TGTGCCATCAGTGAGATCGGGCAGAAGGTGGTCGAGACCCAGTACTTC. Translated: CAISEIGQKVVETQYF.

The chain links TRBV5-1 to TRBJ1-4; D remains unclear. Trimming left V 4 bases short and J 8 bases short, with 12 bases between. The CDR3 runs 13 residues. The germline gives CDR1 SGHRS, CDR2 YFSETQ. The CDR3, as DNA: TGCGCCAGCAGCGTACCCCCTGAAGAAAAACTGTTTTTT. It encodes CASSVPPEEKLFF.

The chain has TRBV5-1 and TRBJ2-4, with D possibly matching TRBD1 (5 bases). The germline V gene has CDR1 SGHRS and CDR2 YFSETQ. V dropped 2 bases and J dropped 9 bases, with 12 bases sitting between them. This CDR3 comprises 13 residues. The CDR3 nucleotides are TGCGCCAGCAGCTTAGGCAGGGTCGGCATTCAGTACTTC. Its protein product is CASSLGRVGIQYF.

The chain carries TRBV9 and TRBJ2-5, with D maybe TRBD2 (5 bases). Per germline, CDR1 SGDLS and CDR2 YYNGEE. The CDR3 is 14 residues long. The V gene lost 3 bases and the J gene lost 0 bases, with 9 bases spanning the gap. CDR3 sequence reads: CASSAGGHQETQYF. CDR3 DNA: TGTGCCAGCAGCGCGGGCGGGCACCAAGAGACCCAGTACTTC.